Following are 30 T cell receptor beta chains from one sample sequenced in a study of cytomegalovirus exposure and HLA in healthy donors listed by TCRdb under 2017. The protocol used for the library was the immunoSEQ multiplex PCR assay. TCRdb took over this immuneACCESS table, retaining in-frame rearrangements with V and J assigned. Such tables are incomplete; in checked studies, under half of the missing clones stem from an unresolved V gene, and the remainder is unexplained. For this sample the table gives around 52,000 clones, of which approximately 93% were detected only once. The top ten clonotypes cover under 7% of the sample. The sample was PBMCs. The receptors were gathered from a woman between 18 and 29 years old in good health and CMV-seronegative.

V is TRBV4-3 and J is TRBJ2-2; TRBD1 agrees at 9 bases. Unmatched junction bases numbered 9, after V lost 4 bases and J lost 6 bases. Looked up from germline, CDR1 is LGHNA and CDR2 is YSLEER. The CDR3 totals 16 residues. The CDR3: CASSRDRGLFAGELFF. The CDR3 region has the DNA TGCGCCAGCAGCCGAGACAGGGGGTTATTCGCCGGGGAGCTGTTTTTT.

This chain connects TRBV18 to TRBJ1-5; no clear D gene. In germline, CDR1 is KGHSH, CDR2 LQKENI. V was shortened by 1 base and J by 5 bases, with 6 bases between the two germline ends. The CDR3 runs to 13 residues. In DNA, the CDR3 is TGTGCCAGCTCACCACTTCGGGATCAGCCCCAGCATTTT. Protein: CASSPLRDQPQHF.

This clone occurred a few times. J is TRBJ1-1 and V is TRBV27, with 8 bases lining up with TRBD1. Trimming took 8 bases from V and 0 from J; bases not matched to a gene: 8. Germline assignment: CDR1 MNHEY and CDR2 SMNVEV (reference sequence). This CDR3 comprises 15 residues. This CDR3 reads CASCRDRNMNTEAFF. In DNA form, the CDR3 reads TGTGCCAGCTGCCGGGACAGGAACATGAACACTGAAGCTTTCTTT.

The chain carries TRBV4-2 and TRBJ2-3; 10 bases line up with TRBD2. The CDR3 has 18 amino acids. Germline V gene lookup returns CDR1 LGHNA and CDR2 YNFKEQ. V lost 1 base to trimming and J lost 6 bases; unmatched junction nucleotides: 13. In nucleotides, the CDR3 is TGTGCCAGCAGCCAAGTACGAGCGGGGGGGCCTTCCTCCGATACGCAGTATTTT. It is translated as CASSQVRAGGPSSDTQYF.

The chain employs TRBV19 and TRBJ1-2; TRBD1 aligns across 7 bases. Germline CDR1 is LNHDA and CDR2 is SQIVND (reference sequence). The J segment lost 4 bases and the V segment lost 6 bases, leaving 14 bases of the junction unmatched. The CDR3 has 16 amino acids. Here the CDR3 reads CASRTRDSNLPYGYTF. CDR3 DNA: TGTGCCAGTAGGACCCGGGACAGCAACCTCCCCTATGGCTACACCTTC.

The rearrangement uses TRBV18 and TRBJ1-2; 8 nucleotides match TRBD1. The CDR3 totals 15 residues. V was clipped by 3 bases and J by 6 bases; unmatched bases: 9. Germline values: CDR1 KGHSH, CDR2 LQKENI. CDR3 DNA: TGTGCCAGCTCACCTCGCACAGGGGGATTCCATGGCTACACCTTC. The encoded protein is CASSPRTGGFHGYTF.

The chain couples TRBV11-3 to TRBJ2-1, with 10 bases that match TRBD1. Germline lookup yields CDR1 SGHNT and CDR2 YENEEA. Trimming at V came to 5 bases and at J to 0 bases, leaving 7 bases not matched to a gene. This CDR3 has 17 amino acids. CDR3 sequence reads: CASSGGTGASSYNEQFF. In DNA, the CDR3 is TGTGCCAGCAGCGGGGGGACAGGGGCGAGCTCCTACAATGAGCAGTTCTTC.

This clone was picked up one time. The chain links TRBV27 to TRBJ1-2; D gene uncertain. V shed 4 bases and J shed 9 bases, with 15 bases lying between them. Germline assignment: CDR1 MNHEY and CDR2 SMNVEV (reference sequence). The CDR3 has 13 amino acids. CDR3: CASSSDGTMSYTF. The DNA of the CDR3 is TGTGCCAGCAGTTCCGACGGAACTATGAGCTACACCTTC.

The chain is built from TRBV7-2 and TRBJ2-3; D remains ambiguous. This CDR3 is built from 14 residues. Germline-derived CDR1 and CDR2 are SGHTA and FQGNSA. V lost 2 bases and J lost 0, with 6 bases in between. The CDR3 coding sequence is TGTGCCAGCAGCTTATTACAGAGCACAGATACGCAGTATTTT. It yields the protein CASSLLQSTDTQYF.

This chain uses TRBV9 with TRBJ2-5; D is perhaps TRBD2 (6 bases). Trimming stripped 1 base from V and 5 bases from J, with 9 bases between. The CDR3 extends over 13 amino acids. The germline V gene has CDR1 SGDLS and CDR2 YYNGEE. CDR3 residues: CASSVSGVETQYF. The CDR3 bases are TGTGCCAGCAGCGTATCGGGGGTGGAGACCCAGTACTTC.

This chain links TRBV19 with TRBJ1-5, with D perhaps matching TRBD1 (6 bases). The V gene's germline CDR1 is LNHDA and CDR2 SQIVND (reference sequence). Trimming shortened V by 3 bases and J by 4 bases, and 10 bases separated the two germline ends. The CDR3 has 14 amino acids. The CDR3 reads CASSIRGTNQPQHF. CDR3 sequence (DNA): TGTGCCAGTAGTATTCGTGGGACAAATCAGCCCCAGCATTTT.

This chain connects TRBV7-2 to TRBJ1-5, with D maybe TRBD1 (5 bases). The ends were cut back, 5 bases at V and 2 bases at J, with 16 bases in the middle. This CDR3 comprises 16 residues. Germline V gene data show CDR1 as SGHTA and CDR2 as FQGNSA. The CDR3 reads CASSPSSGRRNQPQHF. CDR3 in DNA: TGTGCCAGCAGCCCATCTTCAGGGAGGCGCAATCAGCCCCAGCATTTT. Full variable domain (rest looked up from reference TRBV7-2 and TRBJ1-5): GAGVSQSPSNKVTEKGKDVELRCDPISGHTALYWYRQSLGQGLEFLIYFQGNSAPDKSGLPSDRFSAERTGGSVSTLTIQRTQQEDSAVYLCASSPSSGRRNQPQHFGDGTRLSIL.

The chain links TRBV4-3 to TRBJ2-4, with 7 bases matching TRBD1. Germline loops: CDR1 LGHNA, CDR2 YSLEER. The CDR3 covers 15 residues. The J segment lost 6 bases and the V segment lost 0 bases, leaving 5 bases of the junction unmatched. The CDR3 is CASSQEGRQGNIQYF. CDR3 DNA sequence: TGCGCCAGCAGCCAAGAGGGGAGACAGGGAAACATTCAGTACTTC.

V usage is TRBV7-9 and J usage is TRBJ2-7; maybe TRBD1 (5 bases). Trimming shortened V by 6 bases and J by 4 bases, and 10 bases separated the two germline ends. The CDR3 runs 12 residues. CDR1 is SEHNR, CDR2 FQNEAQ, per germline (reference sequence). CDR3 DNA: TGTGCCAGCAGTGCGAACAGGTACGAGCAGTACGTC. This encodes CASSANRYEQYV.

This chain connects TRBV10-1 to TRBJ2-3; D not resolved. The CDR3 length is 15 residues. Deletions cut 0 bases from V and 2 bases from J, with 9 bases between. The germline V gene encodes CDR1 WNHNN and CDR2 SYGVQD (reference sequence). The chain's CDR3 is CASSESRAPTDTQYF. CDR3 coding DNA: TGCGCCAGCAGTGAGTCGAGAGCCCCCACAGATACGCAGTATTTT.

The CDR3 reads CASSQSTGTGGNIQYF. CDR3 sequence (DNA): TGTGCCAGCAGCCAGTCGACCGGGACAGGGGGCAACATTCAGTACTTC. The gene calls are TRBV4-2 and TRBJ2-4, with 12 bases lining up with TRBD1. Germline V gene lookup returns CDR1 LGHNA and CDR2 YNFKEQ. The CDR3 extends over 16 amino acids. Trimming at V came to 3 bases and at J to 7 bases, leaving 7 bases not matched to a gene.

The chain has TRBV4-3 and TRBJ2-3; the D gene is possibly TRBD2 (7 bases). The CDR3 loop spans 17 amino acids. From germline, CDR1 is LGHNA and CDR2 YSLEER. The V and J ends lost 3 bases and 3 bases respectively, with 19 bases between them. The CDR3 coding sequence is TGCGCCAGCAGCCAGGGATTGGGGGGGCATTGGACAGATACGCAGTATTTT. This encodes CASSQGLGGHWTDTQYF.

The chain links TRBV19 to TRBJ2-1, with 9 bases matching TRBD1. CDR1 is LNHDA, CDR2 SQIVND, per germline (reference sequence). The junction had 17 bases not matched to a gene; V was cut back by 5 bases and J by 12 bases. The CDR3 totals 16 residues. The chain's CDR3 is CASSLTRTGVEGGQFF. For the CDR3, the DNA is TGTGCCAGTAGTTTAACTAGGACAGGGGTTGAAGGCGGGCAGTTCTTC.

This sequence joins TRBV12-5 and TRBJ2-2, with D possibly matching TRBD2 (6 bases). The CDR3 runs to 17 residues. From germline, CDR1 is LGHNT and CDR2 FRNRAP. V was cut by 1 base and J by 1 base, with 13 bases left in between. The CDR3: CASGLGSSALNTGELFF. CDR3 nucleotide sequence: TGTGCTAGTGGTTTGGGATCTAGCGCCTTGAACACCGGGGAGCTGTTTTTT.

The chain recombines TRBV27 with TRBJ2-7; 14 bases align to TRBD2. This CDR3 region has 14 residues. V trimming: 5 bases; J trimming: 12 bases; junction bases outside the gene matches: 9. The germline V gene encodes CDR1 MNHEY and CDR2 SMNVEV (reference sequence). CDR3 region: CASSPIGTSGSWYV. In DNA form, the CDR3 reads TGTGCCAGCAGTCCGATAGGGACTAGCGGGAGTTGGTACGTC.

This chain uses TRBV29-1 with TRBJ2-7, with D possibly TRBD2 on 6 matching bases. The germline V and J ends were trimmed by 4 bases and 2 bases, with 9 bases remaining between them. Per germline, CDR1 SQVTM and CDR2 ANQGSEA. This CDR3 has 12 amino acids. The CDR3 DNA follows: TGCAGCGTTGTATGGGGGGCCTACGAGCAGTACTTC. It translates to CSVVWGAYEQYF.

This chain uses TRBV2 with TRBJ2-7; maybe TRBD2 (6 bases). Trimming took off 4 bases at V and 2 bases at J, with 9 bases between the two ends. Germline V gene lookup returns CDR1 SNHLY and CDR2 FYNNEI. The CDR3 runs 13 residues. CDR3 bases: TGTGCCAGCAGTGGGACTAAGACCTACGAGCAGTACTTC. Residues: CASSGTKTYEQYF.

The chain has TRBV4-1 and TRBJ1-2; D remains unclear. V gave up 1 base and J gave up 3 bases, with 9 bases separating them. The CDR3 is 14 amino acids. The germline V gene has CDR1 MGHRA and CDR2 YSYEKL. CDR3 in DNA: TGCGCCAGCAGCCAAGGCGGCAGCCACTATGGCTACACCTTC. Amino acid sequence: CASSQGGSHYGYTF.

The chain employs TRBV7-9 and TRBJ2-7; possible D gene TRBD1, 6 bases. The CDR3 is made up of 12 amino acids. Germline loops: CDR1 SEHNR, CDR2 FQNEAQ (reference sequence). Trimming removed 6 bases at V and 3 bases at J, with 9 bases between. This CDR3 reads CASRDRYYEQYF. The CDR3 nucleotides are TGTGCCAGCAGGGACAGATACTACGAGCAGTACTTC. Filled out from reference TRBV7-9 and TRBJ2-7, the complete variable domain reads DTGVSQNPRHKITKRGQNVTFRCDPISEHNRLYWYRQTLGQGPEFLTYFQNEAQLEKSRLLSDRFSAERPKGSFSTLEIQRTEQGDSAMYLCASRDRYYEQYFGPGTRLTVT.

This chain links TRBV5-4 with TRBJ2-3, with 10 bases fitting TRBD2. In germline, CDR1 is SGHNT, CDR2 YYREEE (reference sequence). This CDR3 is 15 amino acids long. With 4 bases clipped from V and 1 base from J, the junction kept 3 bases outside the gene matches. The CDR3 loop reads CASSGSGGGTDTQYF. CDR3 bases: TGTGCCAGCAGCGGAAGCGGGGGGGGCACAGATACGCAGTATTTT.

This chain connects TRBV6-1 to TRBJ1-5; no clear D gene. There are 16 residues in the CDR3. Germline V lookup: CDR1 MNHNS, CDR2 SASEGT. V was shortened by 3 bases and J by 2 bases, with 14 bases between the two germline ends. In DNA, the CDR3 is TGTGCCAGCAGTGATCTGTTAGCGGGCGGCAATCAGCCCCAGCATTTT. It codes for CASSDLLAGGNQPQHF.

This rearrangement joins TRBV5-6 to TRBJ2-1; tentative D call: TRBD2 (5 bases). There are 16 residues in the CDR3. V was shortened by 2 bases and J by 7 bases, with 19 bases between the two germline ends. Germline V gene sequence: CDR1 SGHDT, CDR2 YYEEEE. CDR3 DNA sequence: TGTGCCAGCAGCTTTAAGGCGTCGAGGGAGAGAAATGAGCAGTTCTTC. It yields the protein CASSFKASRERNEQFF. Supplemented by reference TRBV5-6 and TRBJ2-1, the full variable domain reads DAGVTQSPTHLIKTRGQQVTLRCSPKSGHDTVSWYQQALGQGPQFIFQYYEEEERQRGNFPDRFSGHQFPNYSSELNVNALLLGDSALYLCASSFKASRERNEQFFGPGTRLTVL.

This chain connects TRBV6-1 to TRBJ1-1; unclear D gene. Trimming cost V 3 bases and J 0 bases, with 5 bases left between them. Looked up from germline, CDR1 is MNHNS and CDR2 is SASEGT. This CDR3 spans 13 amino acids. The CDR3 DNA follows: TGTGCCAGCAGTGACCAGGTGAACACTGAAGCTTTCTTT. It translates to CASSDQVNTEAFF.

CDR3 bases: TGTGCCAGCAGCGTAGGAAGGACAGGGGGTAATGAGCAGTTCTTC. This encodes CASSVGRTGGNEQFF. The chain is built from TRBV9 and TRBJ2-1; 10 positions match TRBD1. J gave up 7 bases and V 0 bases, and 4 bases lay outside the gene matches. This CDR3 is 15 amino acids long. Per germline, CDR1 SGDLS and CDR2 YYNGEE.

The V call is TRBV5-4, the J call TRBJ2-3, with D tentatively TRBD1 (6 bases). The CDR3 sequence is 13 residues long. The V gene lost 3 bases and the J gene lost 3 bases, with 8 bases spanning the gap. CDR1 is SGHNT and CDR2 is YYREEE in the germline V gene (reference sequence). CDR3 DNA: TGTGCCAGCAGCTCGAGGGGGACAGATACGCAGTATTTT. It encodes CASSSRGTDTQYF. The variable domain in full, with the rest retrieved from reference TRBV5-4 and TRBJ2-3, is ETGVTQSPTHLIKTRGQQVTLRCSSQSGHNTVSWYQQALGQGPQFIFQYYREEENGRGNFPPRFSGLQFPNYSSELNVNALELDDSALYLCASSSRGTDTQYFGPGTRLTVL.